This T cell receptor (beta chain) originates from a study of blood T cells in healthy people across ages. A second about 6 to 12 cycle PCR used barcoded and J-beta primers. All cDNA molecules were each tagged by a template-switch adaptor with 12 random nucleotides. One entry per CDR3 protein results from TCRdb running MiXCR on the 5' RACE reads. The table records roughly 1.4 million distinct CDR3 sequences, 45% to 70% of them present only once. The length of the CDR3 is 15 residues. Germline V gene sequence: CDR1 MDHEN, CDR2 SYDVKM. Trimming removed 4 bases at V and 2 bases at J, with 9 bases between. Donors ranged from roughly 6 to 90 years old and were healthy Caucasians in Russia.

The sample was blood. V is TRBV28 and J is TRBJ2-6, with a weak D call TRBD1 (5 bases). The TCR sequence derives from a man between 18 and 29 years old in good health. In DNA, the CDR3 is TGTGCCAGCAGTTCCCCCAGGGCTGGGGCCAACGTCCTGACTTTC. Its protein is CASSSPRAGANVLTF.